This T cell receptor beta chain was sequenced for a study of cytomegalovirus exposure and HLA in healthy donors. Between the trimmed V and J ends, which lost 7 bases and 2 bases, there was a span of 8 bases. The germline gives CDR1 LNHDA, CDR2 SQIVND (reference sequence). CDR3 size: 12 residues. PCR used 60 Vbeta primers and 13 Jbeta primers. Sequencing was performed with immunoSEQ multiplex PCR; in TCRdb, only in-frame clones are kept and a portion is missing. The sample yields about 36,000 clones, 60% to 75% seen once. About this clone: Its specificity is not known.

Points from the study as a whole: Among the sequence variants, a highly shared cluster was likely an artifact of sequencing.

What was sequenced was PBMCs. This TCR was sampled from a man younger than 45 in good health and CMV-seronegative. J is TRBJ1-2 and V is TRBV19; D gene ambiguous. The CDR3 is CASTVSNYGYTF. CDR3 nucleotides: TGTGCCAGTACAGTGTCCAACTATGGCTACACCTTC.